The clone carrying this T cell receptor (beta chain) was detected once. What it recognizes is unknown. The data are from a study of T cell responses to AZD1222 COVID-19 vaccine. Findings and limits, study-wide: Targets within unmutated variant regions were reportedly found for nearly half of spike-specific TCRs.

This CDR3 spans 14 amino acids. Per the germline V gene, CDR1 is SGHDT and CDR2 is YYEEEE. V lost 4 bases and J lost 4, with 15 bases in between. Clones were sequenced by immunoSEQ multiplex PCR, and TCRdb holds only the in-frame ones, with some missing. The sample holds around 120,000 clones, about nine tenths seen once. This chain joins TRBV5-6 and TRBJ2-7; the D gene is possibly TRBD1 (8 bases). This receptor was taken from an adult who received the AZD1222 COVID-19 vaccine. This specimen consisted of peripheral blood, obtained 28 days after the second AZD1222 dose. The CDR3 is CASSTDRGGYEQYF. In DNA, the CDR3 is TGTGCCAGCAGCACCGACAGGGGAGGGTACGAGCAGTACTTC.